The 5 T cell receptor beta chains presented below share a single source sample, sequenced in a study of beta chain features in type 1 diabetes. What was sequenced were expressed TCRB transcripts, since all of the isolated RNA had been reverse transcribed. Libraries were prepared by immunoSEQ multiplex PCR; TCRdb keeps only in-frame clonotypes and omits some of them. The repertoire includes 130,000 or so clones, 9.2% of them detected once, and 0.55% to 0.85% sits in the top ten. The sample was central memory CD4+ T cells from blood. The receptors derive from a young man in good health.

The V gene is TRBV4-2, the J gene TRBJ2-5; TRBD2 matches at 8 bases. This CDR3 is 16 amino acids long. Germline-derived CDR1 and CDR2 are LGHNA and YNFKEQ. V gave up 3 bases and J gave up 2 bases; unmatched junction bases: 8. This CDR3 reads CASSQASGPLQETQYF. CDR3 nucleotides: TGTGCCAGCAGCCAGGCTAGCGGGCCCTTACAAGAGACCCAGTACTTC.

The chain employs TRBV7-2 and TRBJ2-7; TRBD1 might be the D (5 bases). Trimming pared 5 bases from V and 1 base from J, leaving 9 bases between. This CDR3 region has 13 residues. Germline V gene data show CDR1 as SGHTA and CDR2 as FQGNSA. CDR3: CASSGATSYEQYF. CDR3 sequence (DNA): TGTGCCAGCAGCGGGGCCACTTCCTACGAGCAGTACTTC.

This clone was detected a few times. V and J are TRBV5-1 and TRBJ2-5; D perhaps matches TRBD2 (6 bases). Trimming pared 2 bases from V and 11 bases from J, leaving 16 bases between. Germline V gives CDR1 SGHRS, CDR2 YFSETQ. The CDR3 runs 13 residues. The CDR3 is CASSLEDGREQYF. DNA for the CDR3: TGCGCCAGCAGCTTAGAAGACGGCCGGGAGCAGTACTTC.

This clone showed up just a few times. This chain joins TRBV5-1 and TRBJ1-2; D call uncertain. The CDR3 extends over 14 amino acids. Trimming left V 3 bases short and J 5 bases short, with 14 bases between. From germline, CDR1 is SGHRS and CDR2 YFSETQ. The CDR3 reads CASSYGGSEYGYTF. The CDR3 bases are TGCGCCAGCAGCTACGGCGGGTCCGAGTATGGCTACACCTTC.

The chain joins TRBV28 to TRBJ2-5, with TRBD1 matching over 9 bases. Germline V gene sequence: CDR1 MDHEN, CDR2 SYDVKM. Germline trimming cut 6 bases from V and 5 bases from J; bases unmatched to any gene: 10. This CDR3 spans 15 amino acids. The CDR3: CASRPGQGSWETQYF. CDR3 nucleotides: TGTGCCAGCAGGCCCGGACAGGGGTCGTGGGAGACCCAGTACTTC.